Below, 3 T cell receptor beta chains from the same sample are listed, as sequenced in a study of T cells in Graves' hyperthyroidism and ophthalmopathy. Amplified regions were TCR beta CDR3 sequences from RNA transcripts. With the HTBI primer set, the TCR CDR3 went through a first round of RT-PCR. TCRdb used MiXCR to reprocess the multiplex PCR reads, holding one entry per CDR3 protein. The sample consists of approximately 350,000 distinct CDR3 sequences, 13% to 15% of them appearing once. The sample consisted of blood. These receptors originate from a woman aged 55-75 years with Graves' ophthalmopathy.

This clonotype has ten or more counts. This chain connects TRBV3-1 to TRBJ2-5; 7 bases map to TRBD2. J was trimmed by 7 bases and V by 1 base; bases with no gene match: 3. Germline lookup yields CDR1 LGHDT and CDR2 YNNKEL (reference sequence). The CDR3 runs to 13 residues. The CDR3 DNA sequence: TGTGCCAGCAGCCAAGCGGGCGGGGGGACCCAGTACTTC. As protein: CASSQAGGGTQYF.

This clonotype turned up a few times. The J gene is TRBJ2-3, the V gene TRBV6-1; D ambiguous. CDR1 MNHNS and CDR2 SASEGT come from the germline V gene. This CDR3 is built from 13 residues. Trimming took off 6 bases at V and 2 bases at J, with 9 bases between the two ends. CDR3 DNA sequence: TGTGCCAGCAGGAAGGACCTCACAGATACGCAGTATTTT. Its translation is CASRKDLTDTQYF.

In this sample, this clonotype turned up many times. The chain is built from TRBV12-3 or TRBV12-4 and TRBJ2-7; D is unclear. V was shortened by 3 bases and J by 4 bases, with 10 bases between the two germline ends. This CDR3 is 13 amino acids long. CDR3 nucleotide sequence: TGTGCCAGCAGTTTGGGCACGCAGTACGAGCAGTACTTC. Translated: CASSLGTQYEQYF.